This T cell receptor (beta chain) emerged from a study of OX40 agonist ivuxolimab in advanced cancers. Across the whole study: Treatment of patients was with ivuxolimab, an agonistic anti-OX40 (CD134) antibody.

CDR1 and CDR2 from the germline V gene are SNHLY and FYNNEI. With 7 bases clipped from V and 3 bases from J, the junction kept 8 bases outside the gene matches. The CDR3 is 16 residues long. Libraries were prepared by immunoSEQ multiplex PCR; TCRdb keeps only in-frame clonotypes and omits some of them. Of about 86,000 clones listed, roughly 89% are singletons. Study-level findings and limits: The specificity for antigen of the expanded peripheral T cells was not determined. Also showing low normalized T-cell clonal expansion were some of the nonresponders.

Any history of autoimmune disease or systemic immunosuppression disqualified patients. About this clone: Its antigen is currently unknown.

The gene calls are TRBV2 and TRBJ2-3, with 12 positions matching TRBD2. Sequences were derived from CD4+ or CD8+ T cells sorted from blood, sampled in a trial of the OX40 agonist ivuxolimab. This TCR was sampled from an adult with an advanced solid tumor such as melanoma, head and neck, liver or kidney cancer. CDR3 sequence (DNA): TGTGCCAGCAAGGGTCCTGGGACTAGCGGGACAGATACGCAGTATTTT. Encoded protein: CASKGPGTSGTDTQYF. Complete variable domain (other parts from reference TRBV2 and TRBJ2-3): EPEVTQTPSHQVTQMGQEVILRCVPISNHLYFYWYRQILGQKVEFLVSFYNNEISEKSEIFDDQFSVERPDGSNFTLKIRSTKLEDSAMYFCASKGPGTSGTDTQYFGPGTRLTVL.